Listed below are T cell receptor beta chains from one sample, sequenced in a study of T cell responses to AZD1222 COVID-19 vaccine. Generated by immunoSEQ multiplex PCR, the TCRdb table keeps only in-frame clones and is missing some. This sample yields about 110,000 clones, of which 86% are seen a single time; 3% to 4% belongs to the top ten. The sample consisted of peripheral blood, taken on day 0 of AZD1222 vaccination. The receptors come from an adult in good health. Each CDR3 is given with its conserved first and last residue. A D gene is named only where the DNA matches it firmly. The size of a clone is reported for some rows only, either as once, few or many, or as a class for expanded clones.

clone_size j_call v_call d_call cdr3_aa cdr3_nt
. TRBJ2-5 TRBV11-2 . CASSHSGYQETQYF TGTGCCAGCAGCCACTCGGGGTACCAAGAGACCCAGTACTTC
. TRBJ2-3 TRBV11-3 . CASSFVGASDTQYF TGTGCCAGCAGCTTCGTGGGTGCATCAGATACGCAGTATTTT
. TRBJ2-1 TRBV29-1 . CSVSTGTGPTEQFF TGCAGCGTGTCGACCGGGACCGGGCCGACGGAGCAGTTCTTC
. TRBJ1-2 TRBV10-3 . CAISESMVQGDGYTF TGTGCCATCAGTGAGTCGATGGTACAGGGCGATGGCTACACCTTC
. TRBJ1-1 TRBV7-9 . CASSPGGREAFF TGTGCCAGCAGCCCGGGTGGGCGCGAAGCTTTCTTT
. TRBJ1-5 TRBV28 . CASGDAGAGNQPQHF TGTGCCAGCGGAGATGCGGGGGCAGGAAATCAGCCCCAGCATTTT
. TRBJ2-1 TRBV29-1 TRBD1 CSATGDNEQFF TGCAGCGCGACAGGGGACAATGAGCAGTTCTTC
. TRBJ2-5 TRBV7-9 . CASSLVSGEKETQYF TGTGCCAGCAGCTTAGTTTCGGGAGAGAAAGAGACCCAGTACTTC
once TRBJ1-1 TRBV5-1 . CASSPQGNTEAFF TGCGCCAGCAGCCCCCAGGGAAACACTGAAGCTTTCTTT
. TRBJ1-4 TRBV5-4 . CASSLEAATNEKLFF TGTGCCAGCAGCTTGGAGGCTGCAACTAATGAAAAACTGTTTTTT
. TRBJ2-2 TRBV5-5 . CASSPGISTGELFF TGTGCCAGCAGCCCAGGGATTAGCACCGGGGAGCTGTTTTTT
. TRBJ2-7 TRBV28 TRBD1 CASVISGGDEQYF TGTGCCAGTGTGATATCAGGGGGCGACGAGCAGTACTTC
. TRBJ1-1 TRBV7-7 . CASSRNREAEAFF TGTGCCAGCAGTCGAAACAGGGAGGCTGAAGCTTTCTTT
once TRBJ1-5 TRBV28 TRBD1 CASSRKSWTGYNQPQHF TGTGCCAGCAGCCGGAAGTCGTGGACAGGATACAATCAGCCCCAGCATTTT
. TRBJ1-5 TRBV5-6 . CASSFIGDYQPQHF TGTGCCAGCAGCTTTATCGGGGACTATCAGCCCCAGCATTTT
few TRBJ2-5 TRBV5-1 . CASKSEGPTAAQETQYF TGCGCCAGCAAGAGTGAGGGCCCGACAGCGGCCCAAGAGACCCAGTACTTC
once TRBJ2-1 TRBV7-2 . CASSPVTSYNEQFF TGTGCCAGCAGCCCCGTGACTAGTTACAATGAGCAGTTCTTC
. TRBJ1-4 TRBV6-5 . CASSFSDRTNEKLFF TGTGCCAGCAGTTTCTCTGACAGAACTAATGAAAAACTGTTTTTT
. TRBJ1-3 TRBV7-2 . CASSLGARTSGNTIYF TGTGCCAGCAGCTTAGGGGCTCGGACCTCTGGAAACACCATATATTTT
few TRBJ2-3 TRBV5-1 . CASSGHQNTDTQYF TGCGCCAGCTCCGGACATCAGAACACAGATACGCAGTATTTT
few TRBJ1-5 TRBV2 . CASSLTDPRGQPQHF TGTGCCAGCAGTCTGACAGACCCCCGCGGTCAGCCCCAGCATTTT
. TRBJ1-5 TRBV6-5 . CASSYLALNQPQHF TGTGCCAGCAGTTACTTGGCCCTTAATCAGCCCCAGCATTTT
once TRBJ1-5 TRBV6-1 . CASSEGLGSAQPQHF TGTGCCAGCAGTGAAGGGCTGGGGTCCGCTCAGCCCCAGCATTTT
. TRBJ2-7 TRBV6-5 . CASSNRRYEQYF TGTGCCAGCAGTAACAGACGCTACGAGCAGTACTTC
. TRBJ2-2 TRBV23-1 TRBD2 CASSHLIAGGLCTGELFF TGCGCCAGCAGTCATCTGATAGCGGGGGGGCTCTGCACCGGGGAGCTGTTTTTT
. TRBJ2-7 TRBV19 . CASSIVQNEQYF TGTGCCAGTAGTATAGTCCAGAACGAGCAGTACTTC
. TRBJ2-7 TRBV5-1 TRBD2 CASSLEGGGISYEQYF TGCGCCAGCAGCTTGGAGGGCGGGGGAATCTCCTACGAGCAGTACTTC
. TRBJ2-3 TRBV6-2/TRBV6-3 . CASSSSTDTQYF TGTGCCAGCAGTTCCAGCACAGATACGCAGTATTTT
. TRBJ2-7 TRBV28 . CASSFQQTYEQYF TGTGCCAGCAGTTTTCAACAAACCTACGAGCAGTACTTC
. TRBJ1-5 TRBV3-1/TRBV3-2 . CASSPGTQIGNQPQHF TGTGCCAGCAGTCCCGGGACGCAAATAGGGAATCAGCCCCAGCATTTT
. TRBJ1-6 TRBV5-8 . CASSLRGGVLAFDSPLHF TGTGCCAGCAGCTTGCGCGGGGGGGTTTTAGCGTTCGATTCACCCCTCCACTTT
few TRBJ1-2 TRBV28 TRBD1 CASRLSGGGGLSYTF TGTGCCAGCAGGTTATCAGGGGGCGGGGGATTGTCCTACACCTTC
. TRBJ2-2 TRBV11-2 TRBD1 CASSRDRANTGELFF TGTGCCAGCAGCCGCGACAGGGCGAACACCGGGGAGCTGTTTTTT
. TRBJ1-6 TRBV5-1 TRBD1 CASSGTGVDSPLHF TGCGCCAGCAGCGGGACAGGGGTTGATTCACCCCTCCACTTT
. TRBJ2-1 TRBV19 . CATRVLGAGNEQFF TGTGCCACCCGGGTACTGGGGGCCGGTAATGAGCAGTTCTTC